This passage covers 23 T cell receptor beta chains from one sample sequenced in a study of cytomegalovirus exposure and HLA in healthy donors. Repertoires were generated with immunoSEQ multiplex PCR, while TCRdb's copy carries only in-frame clones and drops some. The sample holds about 130,000 clones; around 94% are singletons and the top ten take under 1.5%. Sequenced material: PBMCs. The receptors here all came from a woman in her late teens or twenties in good health and CMV-seronegative.

This chain joins TRBV30 and TRBJ2-5; 7 bases line up with TRBD2. The germline V gene encodes CDR1 GTSNPN and CDR2 SVGIG (reference sequence). The CDR3 has 15 residues. The J segment lost 4 bases and the V segment lost 0 bases, leaving 8 bases of the junction unmatched. CDR3 DNA sequence: TGTGCCTGGAGTGTTCTGGTATCGGGGGGAGAGACCCAGTACTTC. It codes for CAWSVLVSGGETQYF. Full variable domain (missing parts from reference TRBV30 and TRBJ2-5): SQTIHQWPATLVQPVGSPLSLECTVEGTSNPNLYWYRQAAGRGLQLLFYSVGIGQISSEVPQNLSASRPQDRQFILSSKKLLLSDSGFYLCAWSVLVSGGETQYFGPGTRLLVL.

This clone was counted a single time. V and J are TRBV9 and TRBJ2-7; the D gene is possibly TRBD1 (5 bases). V lost 3 bases and J 5 bases, leaving 12 bases between the germline ends. This CDR3 region has 13 residues. Per germline, CDR1 SGDLS and CDR2 YYNGEE. Here the CDR3 DNA reads TGTGCCAGCAGCGCGGGCCAGGGCGACGAGCAGTACTTC. Translated, it gives CASSAGQGDEQYF. The variable domain in full, completed from reference TRBV9 and TRBJ2-7, reads DSGVTQTPKHLITATGQRVTLRCSPRSGDLSVYWYQQSLDQGLQFLIQYYNGEERAKGNILERFSAQQFPDLHSELNLSSLELGDSALYFCASSAGQGDEQYFGPGTRLTVT.

This sequence joins TRBV19 and TRBJ1-5; a possible D gene is TRBD1 (6 bases). Trimming removed 4 bases from V and 2 bases from J, with 30 bases in between. CDR1 LNHDA and CDR2 SQIVND come from the germline V gene (reference sequence). The CDR3 loop spans 21 amino acids. The CDR3 DNA reads as TGTGCCAGTAGTAGGGGCTCCCCCACAGGACAGTTTTTGATCGGCAATCAGCCCCAGCATTTT. This gives the protein CASSRGSPTGQFLIGNQPQHF.

J is TRBJ2-7 and V is TRBV11-2; D is possibly TRBD1 (6 bases). The V end was cut by 3 bases, the J end by 0 bases, with 12 bases between. The length of the CDR3 is 15 residues. From germline, CDR1 is SGHAT and CDR2 FQNNGV. CDR3 nucleotide sequence: TGTGCCAGCAGCTTCTCGGCAGGGGACTCCTACGAGCAGTACTTC. Translation gives CASSFSAGDSYEQYF.

J is TRBJ2-7 and V is TRBV2; 8 positions match TRBD2. The CDR3 sequence is 12 residues long. V lost 6 bases and J lost 5; bases outside the gene matches: 3. CDR1 is SNHLY, CDR2 FYNNEI, per germline. The CDR3 spells CASRAGGDEQYF. CDR3 sequence (DNA): TGTGCCAGCAGGGCGGGAGGCGACGAGCAGTACTTC.

V usage is TRBV6-1 and J usage is TRBJ2-5; D not resolved. Germline V gives CDR1 MNHNS, CDR2 SASEGT. The CDR3 runs 14 residues. V was shortened by 1 base and J by 9 bases, with 15 bases between the two germline ends. CDR3 amino acids: CASSEGPLGSAQYF. The DNA of the CDR3 is TGTGCCAGCAGTGAAGGGCCGTTGGGCTCGGCCCAGTACTTC.

This chain links TRBV30 with TRBJ2-1; 7 nucleotides match TRBD2. Germline CDR1 and CDR2: GTSNPN and SVGIG (reference sequence). CDR3 size: 19 residues. With 4 bases clipped from V and 4 bases from J, the junction kept 22 bases outside the gene matches. The CDR3 here is CAWKSRDYRPTGTYNEQFF. In DNA form, the CDR3 reads TGTGCCTGGAAAAGCCGGGACTACCGACCGACCGGGACTTACAATGAGCAGTTCTTC.

The chain links TRBV28 to TRBJ1-2; D remains ambiguous. CDR3 length: 13 amino acids. V gave up 4 bases and J gave up 4 bases, with 10 bases separating them. The germline V gene has CDR1 MDHEN and CDR2 SYDVKM. The DNA for the CDR3 is TGTGCCAGCAGTTCCGGGTCCGGCTATGGCTACACCTTC. Protein: CASSSGSGYGYTF.

The chain links TRBV7-2 to TRBJ1-5; D not resolved. Trimming removed 1 base at V and 7 bases at J, with 14 bases between. CDR3 length: 15 residues. CDR1 SGHTA and CDR2 FQGNSA come from the germline V gene. CDR3 DNA sequence: TGTGCCAGCAGCTTAGGTGGTCAAGAGTTCCAGCCCCAGCATTTT. It translates to CASSLGGQEFQPQHF.

The table lists this clone with a count of one. The rearrangement uses TRBV7-9 and TRBJ1-4; weak D call: TRBD1 (6 bases). This CDR3 comprises 15 residues. Per germline, CDR1 SEHNR and CDR2 FQNEAQ (reference sequence). V dropped 5 bases and J dropped 8 bases, with 18 bases sitting between them. The CDR3 here is CASSKTPRGNEKLFF. CDR3 sequence (DNA): TGTGCCAGCAGCAAAACCCCCAGGGGAAACGAAAAACTGTTTTTT.

The chain couples TRBV14 to TRBJ2-3, with 8 positions matching TRBD2. CDR3 length equals 17 residues. V shed 4 bases, J shed 2 bases, and the junction held 11 bases outside the gene matches. CDR1 SGHDN and CDR2 FVKESK come from the germline V gene. CDR3 sequence (DNA): TGTGCCAGCAGCCGGAGGACCGGGACTAGGGCCACAGATACGCAGTATTTT. Residues: CASSRRTGTRATDTQYF.

The rearrangement links TRBV7-3 to TRBJ2-1, with D possibly matching TRBD2 (6 bases). There are 15 residues in the CDR3. Germline CDR1 reads SGHTA; CDR2 reads FQGTGA. V lost 0 bases and J 7 bases, leaving 13 bases between the germline ends. The CDR3 nucleotides read TGTGCCAGCAGCTTAACGTTGGCGGGGATTAATGAGCAGTTCTTC. This sequence encodes CASSLTLAGINEQFF. The variable domain in full, with the rest retrieved from reference TRBV7-3 and TRBJ2-1, is GAGVSQTPSNKVTEKGKYVELRCDPISGHTALYWYRQSLGQGPEFLIYFQGTGAADDSGLPNDRFFAVRPEGSVSTLKIQRTERGDSAVYLCASSLTLAGINEQFFGPGTRLTVL.

The rearrangement links TRBV5-4 to TRBJ1-6; D may be TRBD1 (5 bases). This CDR3 spans 17 amino acids. V dropped 7 bases and J dropped 1 base, with 18 bases sitting between them. CDR1 and CDR2 (germline): SGHNT, YYREEE (reference sequence). As DNA, the CDR3 is TGTGCCAGCTACACAACCGCAGGGAGGTCCTATAATTCACCCCTCCACTTT. Encoded protein: CASYTTAGRSYNSPLHF.

The rearrangement links TRBV9 to TRBJ2-7; 11 bases are shared with TRBD2. CDR1 is SGDLS, CDR2 YYNGEE, per germline. With 3 bases clipped from V and 3 bases from J, the junction kept 2 bases outside the gene matches. CDR3 size: 14 residues. The CDR3 region is CASSGGTSGYEQYF. The CDR3 DNA sequence: TGTGCCAGCAGCGGCGGGACTAGCGGCTACGAGCAGTACTTC.

The chain joins TRBV7-2 to TRBJ2-7; 9 bases agree with TRBD2. Trimming took 4 bases from V and 7 from J; bases not matched to a gene: 5. The CDR3 has 13 amino acids. Germline V gene data show CDR1 as SGHTA and CDR2 as FQGNSA. The CDR3 spells CASSSAGGREQYF. Written as DNA, the CDR3 is TGTGCCAGCAGCTCTGCGGGAGGGAGGGAGCAGTACTTC.

The rearrangement links TRBV7-3 to TRBJ1-1; 7 bases fit TRBD1. The germline V gene encodes CDR1 SGHTA and CDR2 FQGTGA. The V gene end was trimmed by 0 bases and the J gene end by 1 base; junction bases not matched to a gene: 2. The CDR3 extends over 15 amino acids. The CDR3 sequence is CASSLTGGANTEAFF. CDR3 nucleotide sequence: TGTGCCAGCAGCTTAACAGGGGGCGCGAACACTGAAGCTTTCTTT.

This chain links TRBV28 with TRBJ1-1, with 7 bases that match TRBD1. The CDR3 contains 15 residues. The V segment lost 7 bases and the J segment 4 bases; nucleotides outside the gene matches: 12. From germline, CDR1 is MDHEN and CDR2 SYDVKM. The CDR3 DNA sequence: TGTGCCAGCAATTCACCGACAGGGCTGGGCACTGAAGCTTTCTTT. Translating gives CASNSPTGLGTEAFF.

The CDR3 bases are TGTGCCAGCTTAGGAAGCAGGGTGGAGTTCTTC. Protein: CASLGSRVEFF. The genes are TRBV6-1 and TRBJ2-1, with D perhaps matching TRBD1 (5 bases). Trimming removed 8 bases from V and 14 bases from J, with 16 bases in between. The germline CDR1 and CDR2 sequences are MNHNS and SASEGT. The CDR3 length is 11 residues.

The rearrangement links TRBV1 to TRBJ1-2. TRBV1 is given as a pseudogene. The length of the CDR3 is 20 residues. The CDR3 sequence is CTSSPPGCRFDTTTHYGYTF. The CDR3 nucleotides read TGCACCAGCAGCCCCCCCGGTTGTAGATTCGATACCACTACCCACTATGGCTACACCTTC.

The CDR3: CASSFGNRVGEAFF. CDR3 sequence (DNA): TGTGCCAGCAGCTTTGGAAACAGGGTAGGTGAAGCTTTCTTT. V usage is TRBV7-9 and J usage is TRBJ1-1; the D gene is possibly TRBD1 (6 bases). Germline V CDR1 and CDR2: SEHNR, FQNEAQ (reference sequence). V dropped 3 bases and J dropped 7 bases, with 15 bases sitting between them. CDR3 length equals 14 residues.

The J gene is TRBJ2-1, the V gene TRBV28; 8 bases line up with TRBD2. The V segment lost 0 bases and the J segment 9 bases; nucleotides outside the gene matches: 10. The CDR3 has 16 amino acids. From germline, CDR1 is MDHEN and CDR2 SYDVKM. This CDR3 reads CASSLWGSGNTGEQFF. The DNA for the CDR3 is TGTGCCAGCAGTTTATGGGGTAGCGGGAATACTGGTGAGCAGTTCTTC.

The V call is TRBV28, the J call TRBJ1-6, with TRBD1 identical over 10 bases. The CDR3 runs 15 residues. The ends lost 3 bases at V and 4 bases at J; junction bases unmatched: 0. CDR1 MDHEN and CDR2 SYDVKM come from the germline V gene. Here the CDR3 reads CASSLGQGYNSPLHF. DNA of the CDR3: TGTGCCAGCAGTTTGGGACAGGGGTATAATTCACCCCTCCACTTT.

Here the CDR3 reads CASRDSRDYGYTF. CDR3 nucleotides: TGTGCCAGCCGGGACAGTAGGGACTATGGCTACACCTTC. The chain links TRBV6-5 to TRBJ1-2; 7 bases line up with TRBD1. This CDR3 contains 13 residues. V dropped 8 bases and J dropped 3; count of bases not matched to a gene: 6. Germline loops: CDR1 MNHEY, CDR2 SVGAGI.